These T cell receptor beta chains were read from a single sample in a study of blood T cell repertoires in COVID-19. Profiled with immunoSEQ multiplex PCR; TCRdb holds only in-frame clones, not every one. The sample has under 150,000 clones, 65% to 85% seen once. Sequenced input: peripheral blood. The receptors shown here come from a man in his fifties or sixties with acute or convalescent COVID-19. The CDR3 runs from the conserved cysteine through the conserved F or W. The D gene is left open where the match is weak. Clone size is stated in some rows and not others, as once, few, many or a class when expanded.

cdr3_nt: TGCGCCAGCAGCCCGGGACAGGGGAGGGCAACTAATGAAAAACTGTTTTTT
cdr3_aa: CASSPGQGRATNEKLFF
clone_size: NA
d_call: TRBD1
j_call: TRBJ1-4
v_call: TRBV5-1

cdr3_nt: TGCGCCAGCAGTTTCGGCCGGGACAGGGGGTTGTATGGAAACACCATATATTTT
cdr3_aa: CASSFGRDRGLYGNTIYF
clone_size: NA
d_call: TRBD1
j_call: TRBJ1-3
v_call: TRBV5-1

cdr3_nt: TGTGCCAGCAGTATTACAGGGAACTATGGCTACACCTTC
cdr3_aa: CASSITGNYGYTF
clone_size: NA
d_call: NA
j_call: TRBJ1-2
v_call: TRBV27

cdr3_nt: TGTGCCAGCAGCCCGACAGGGGGCAATCAGCCCCAGCATTTT
cdr3_aa: CASSPTGGNQPQHF
clone_size: few
d_call: TRBD1
j_call: TRBJ1-5
v_call: TRBV6-5

cdr3_nt: TGTGCCACCCGACAGGGCCTTAACACCGGGGAGCTGTTTTTT
cdr3_aa: CATRQGLNTGELFF
clone_size: NA
d_call: TRBD1
j_call: TRBJ2-2
v_call: TRBV2

cdr3_nt: TGTGCCAGCAGCACAGGACTAGCGAGTCAAGAGACCCAGTACTTC
cdr3_aa: CASSTGLASQETQYF
clone_size: NA
d_call: TRBD2
j_call: TRBJ2-5
v_call: TRBV2

cdr3_nt: TGTGCCAGCAGCTGGACAGGGACCCTGAACACTGAAGCTTTCTTT
cdr3_aa: CASSWTGTLNTEAFF
clone_size: NA
d_call: TRBD1
j_call: TRBJ1-1
v_call: TRBV7-2

cdr3_nt: TGTGCCAGTAGTATTACAGACGGGGAAGGGGGCTACACCTTC
cdr3_aa: CASSITDGEGGYTF
clone_size: NA
d_call: NA
j_call: TRBJ1-2
v_call: TRBV19

cdr3_nt: TGTGCCAGCAGCTCCCGGTACAATGAGCAGTTCTTC
cdr3_aa: CASSSRYNEQFF
clone_size: NA
d_call: NA
j_call: TRBJ2-1
v_call: TRBV7-2

cdr3_nt: TGTGCCAGCAGGGGGGCAGTTTATGCCGATGGCTACACCTTC
cdr3_aa: CASRGAVYADGYTF
clone_size: NA
d_call: NA
j_call: TRBJ1-2
v_call: TRBV6-5

cdr3_nt: TGTGCCAGCAGCCCTCAGGGGGCGTGGGGCTACACCTTC
cdr3_aa: CASSPQGAWGYTF
clone_size: NA
d_call: TRBD1
j_call: TRBJ1-2
v_call: TRBV4-2

cdr3_nt: TGTGCCAGCAGCTTAGGCGCCAGGGGGGCGGTGGCCAAAAACATTCAGTACTTC
cdr3_aa: CASSLGARGAVAKNIQYF
clone_size: NA
d_call: NA
j_call: TRBJ2-4
v_call: TRBV11-2

cdr3_nt: TGCGCCAGCAGCCAAGATCCCGCAGGCAACTATGGCTACACCTTC
cdr3_aa: CASSQDPAGNYGYTF
clone_size: NA
d_call: NA
j_call: TRBJ1-2
v_call: TRBV4-1

cdr3_nt: TGTGCCAGCAAGGAGGAGTCCTACAATGAGCAGTTCTTC
cdr3_aa: CASKEESYNEQFF
clone_size: NA
d_call: NA
j_call: TRBJ2-1
v_call: TRBV28

cdr3_nt: TGTGCCAGCAGTGAAGCGGGGGCGGGTCCCCTCCACTTT
cdr3_aa: CASSEAGAGPLHF
clone_size: NA
d_call: NA
j_call: TRBJ1-6
v_call: TRBV6-1

cdr3_nt: TGTGCCAGCAGTGAAGGGCAGGCCGGTGGTACTGAAGCTTTCTTT
cdr3_aa: CASSEGQAGGTEAFF
clone_size: NA
d_call: NA
j_call: TRBJ1-1
v_call: TRBV2

cdr3_nt: TGTGCCAGCAGCCTTCGGACTAGCGGGGGGGCCTTTGAGCAGTTCTTC
cdr3_aa: CASSLRTSGGAFEQFF
clone_size: NA
d_call: TRBD2
j_call: TRBJ2-1
v_call: TRBV13

cdr3_nt: TGTGCCAGCAGCCTATCGCAACTCTTCCGACAGGGAAGTTTGAACACCGGGGAGCTGTTTTTT
cdr3_aa: CASSLSQLFRQGSLNTGELFF
clone_size: NA
d_call: TRBD1
j_call: TRBJ2-2
v_call: TRBV28

cdr3_nt: TGCGCCAGCAGCTTGGGCGGAGGGATAGATGTAGAGACCCAGTACTTC
cdr3_aa: CASSLGGGIDVETQYF
clone_size: NA
d_call: NA
j_call: TRBJ2-5
v_call: TRBV5-1

cdr3_nt: TGTGCCATCAGTGGGGACAGGGTGGACGGAAACACCATATATTTT
cdr3_aa: CAISGDRVDGNTIYF
clone_size: NA
d_call: TRBD1
j_call: TRBJ1-3
v_call: TRBV10-3

cdr3_nt: TGTGCCAGCAGCCCGAGGGCCCTAATGACATACGGTGAGCAGTTCTTC
cdr3_aa: CASSPRALMTYGEQFF
clone_size: NA
d_call: NA
j_call: TRBJ2-1
v_call: TRBV7-9

cdr3_nt: TGTGCCAGCAGCCGGGCCGGGACTGACCCTGGGAAAGATACGCAGTATTTT
cdr3_aa: CASSRAGTDPGKDTQYF
clone_size: NA
d_call: NA
j_call: TRBJ2-3
v_call: TRBV3-1/TRBV3-2

cdr3_nt: TGTGCCAGCAGTGCCCGGGACAGGGCATACGAGCAGTACTTC
cdr3_aa: CASSARDRAYEQYF
clone_size: NA
d_call: TRBD1
j_call: TRBJ2-7
v_call: TRBV28

cdr3_nt: TGTGCCAGCAAGGTCGGGGAGAATCAGCCCCAGCATTTT
cdr3_aa: CASKVGENQPQHF
clone_size: NA
d_call: NA
j_call: TRBJ1-5
v_call: TRBV6-5

cdr3_nt: TGCGCCAGCAGCGAATCGCACAGGGGGATCGGCTACACCTTC
cdr3_aa: CASSESHRGIGYTF
clone_size: NA
d_call: TRBD1
j_call: TRBJ1-2
v_call: TRBV5-1

cdr3_nt: TGTGCCAGCAGCTTGGGCGGCAGCACAGGAGATTACAATGAGCAGTTCTTC
cdr3_aa: CASSLGGSTGDYNEQFF
clone_size: once
d_call: NA
j_call: TRBJ2-1
v_call: TRBV5-4

cdr3_nt: TGTGCCAGCAGCTTACAGAGTTCCTACGAGCAGTACTTC
cdr3_aa: CASSLQSSYEQYF
clone_size: NA
d_call: NA
j_call: TRBJ2-7
v_call: TRBV6-5

cdr3_nt: TGTGCCAGCAGCCTAGCGGGGGCAAACGAGCAGTACTTC
cdr3_aa: CASSLAGANEQYF
clone_size: NA
d_call: TRBD2
j_call: TRBJ2-7
v_call: TRBV14

cdr3_nt: TGTGCCAGCTCACCAAGGAGGGCGGACATGAACACTGAAGCTTTCTTT
cdr3_aa: CASSPRRADMNTEAFF
clone_size: NA
d_call: NA
j_call: TRBJ1-1
v_call: TRBV18

cdr3_nt: TGTGCCAGCAGTCTAGACGCCGGACTAGCGGGGGGAGCAGATACGCAGTATTTT
cdr3_aa: CASSLDAGLAGGADTQYF
clone_size: NA
d_call: TRBD2
j_call: TRBJ2-3
v_call: TRBV27

cdr3_nt: TGTGCCAGCAGTGAAACAGGGATGCGGGCTGGAAACACCATATATTTT
cdr3_aa: CASSETGMRAGNTIYF
clone_size: NA
d_call: NA
j_call: TRBJ1-3
v_call: TRBV6-1

cdr3_nt: TGTGCCAGCAGTATAGGACAGGGGATAATTCAGTACTTC
cdr3_aa: CASSIGQGIIQYF
clone_size: NA
d_call: TRBD1
j_call: TRBJ2-4
v_call: TRBV28

cdr3_nt: TGTGCCAGCAGCGAAACTACCACCCACACCGGGGAGCTGTTTTTT
cdr3_aa: CASSETTTHTGELFF
clone_size: NA
d_call: NA
j_call: TRBJ2-2
v_call: TRBV2

cdr3_nt: TGTGCCAGCAGCTTTAACAGGGATCCCAAAAACATTCAGTACTTC
cdr3_aa: CASSFNRDPKNIQYF
clone_size: NA
d_call: NA
j_call: TRBJ2-4
v_call: TRBV5-4

cdr3_nt: TGTGCCAGTACCATGACGCCGGGACAGGGGTTGAGAAAGCCCCAGCATTTT
cdr3_aa: CASTMTPGQGLRKPQHF
clone_size: few
d_call: TRBD1
j_call: TRBJ1-5
v_call: TRBV19

cdr3_nt: TGTGCCAGCAGTTTTGCGGGGGTTGGGGCCAACGTCCTGACTTTC
cdr3_aa: CASSFAGVGANVLTF
clone_size: NA
d_call: TRBD2
j_call: TRBJ2-6
v_call: TRBV27

cdr3_nt: TGCGCCAGCAGCACAGAGACAGGGGGGGTCTACGAGCAGTACTTC
cdr3_aa: CASSTETGGVYEQYF
clone_size: NA
d_call: TRBD1
j_call: TRBJ2-7
v_call: TRBV5-1

cdr3_nt: TGTGCCATCAGGGACACAGGGCGATGGGATTCACCCCTCCACTTT
cdr3_aa: CAIRDTGRWDSPLHF
clone_size: NA
d_call: NA
j_call: TRBJ1-6
v_call: TRBV10-3

cdr3_nt: TGCAGTGCTAGTCCCTCAGCGGGGGCGTACAATGAGCAGTTCTTC
cdr3_aa: CSASPSAGAYNEQFF
clone_size: few
d_call: TRBD2
j_call: TRBJ2-1
v_call: TRBV20-1

cdr3_nt: TGTGCCAGCAAGCCCGGAAAACTAGCGGGGGGCATGGAGACCCAGTACTTC
cdr3_aa: CASKPGKLAGGMETQYF
clone_size: once
d_call: TRBD2
j_call: TRBJ2-5
v_call: TRBV2

cdr3_nt: TGTGCCAGCAGTTTTTCCGGGACAGTGAACACTGAAGCTTTCTTT
cdr3_aa: CASSFSGTVNTEAFF
clone_size: NA
d_call: TRBD1
j_call: TRBJ1-1
v_call: TRBV27

cdr3_nt: TGTGCCAGCTCCACCTCGGGACAGATCAATCAGCCCCAGCATTTT
cdr3_aa: CASSTSGQINQPQHF
clone_size: NA
d_call: TRBD1
j_call: TRBJ1-5
v_call: TRBV18

cdr3_nt: TGTGCCAGCACAGTAATGAACACTGAAGCTTTCTTT
cdr3_aa: CASTVMNTEAFF
clone_size: NA
d_call: NA
j_call: TRBJ1-1
v_call: TRBV6-5

cdr3_nt: TGTGCCAGCAGCTTAGTGGAGGGAGGGAATATGCTCTTC
cdr3_aa: CASSLVEGGNMLF
clone_size: NA
d_call: TRBD2
j_call: TRBJ2-1
v_call: TRBV11-2

cdr3_nt: TGTGCCAGCAGTGAACAGGGGAGGGATGGCTACACCTTC
cdr3_aa: CASSEQGRDGYTF
clone_size: NA
d_call: NA
j_call: TRBJ1-2
v_call: TRBV2

cdr3_nt: TGCGCCAGCAGCTTGGATTCCACTAGCGGTTACAATGAGCAGTTCTTC
cdr3_aa: CASSLDSTSGYNEQFF
clone_size: NA
d_call: TRBD2
j_call: TRBJ2-1
v_call: TRBV5-1

cdr3_nt: TGTGCCAGTAGTAGGTCCGGGGGGGCCAACGTCCTGACTTTC
cdr3_aa: CASSRSGGANVLTF
clone_size: NA
d_call: NA
j_call: TRBJ2-6
v_call: TRBV19

cdr3_nt: TGTGCCAGCAGCCAACAGGGGAGCACCGGGGAGCTGTTTTTT
cdr3_aa: CASSQQGSTGELFF
clone_size: NA
d_call: NA
j_call: TRBJ2-2
v_call: TRBV3-1/TRBV3-2

cdr3_nt: TGTGCCAGCAGCGAGGCTAACTATGGCTACACCTTC
cdr3_aa: CASSEANYGYTF
clone_size: NA
d_call: NA
j_call: TRBJ1-2
v_call: TRBV28

cdr3_nt: TGTGCCAGCAGCGTAGGTGGAGAAGGCAATCAGCCCCAGCATTTT
cdr3_aa: CASSVGGEGNQPQHF
clone_size: NA
d_call: NA
j_call: TRBJ1-5
v_call: TRBV9

cdr3_nt: TGCGCGACAGGGCGCGTAAATCAGCCCCAGCATTTT
cdr3_aa: CATGRVNQPQHF
clone_size: NA
d_call: TRBD1
j_call: TRBJ1-5
v_call: TRBV19

cdr3_nt: TGCGCCAGCAGCAAAGTCGGGGGGGGGAGCACAGATACGCAGTATTTT
cdr3_aa: CASSKVGGGSTDTQYF
clone_size: NA
d_call: TRBD2
j_call: TRBJ2-3
v_call: TRBV4-1

cdr3_nt: TGTGCCAGCAGCTCCCTCAGGAACAATCAGCCCCAGCATTTT
cdr3_aa: CASSSLRNNQPQHF
clone_size: NA
d_call: NA
j_call: TRBJ1-5
v_call: TRBV6-5

cdr3_nt: TGTGCCTGGGAGACCTCGACAGGGTACTATGGCTACACCTTC
cdr3_aa: CAWETSTGYYGYTF
clone_size: once
d_call: TRBD1
j_call: TRBJ1-2
v_call: TRBV30